The rows below give T cell receptor beta chains drawn from one sample of a study of blood T cell repertoires in COVID-19. Some clones are missing from TCRdb's copy, which holds only in-frame ones; the method was immunoSEQ multiplex PCR. Here the sample spans 100,000 to 150,000 clones, 79% being singletons. Sequencing was done on a sample of peripheral blood. The receptors were gathered from a man aged 40-50 years with active or convalescent COVID-19. The CDR3 runs from the conserved cysteine through the conserved F or W. The order of the fields is V gene, clone size, J gene, D gene, CDR3 protein, CDR3 DNA. The D gene is left open where the match is weak. Not all rows give a size; the values are once, few, many and, for expanded clones, a class.

TRBV7-9	.	TRBJ1-1	TRBD1	CASSLGSGGDTEAFF	TGTGCCAGCAGCTTAGGGTCAGGGGGCGATACTGAAGCTTTCTTT
TRBV27	.	TRBJ1-2	.	CASSRPGYGYTF	TGTGCCAGCAGTCGACCAGGGTATGGCTACACCTTC
TRBV18	few	TRBJ2-7	.	CASSPPAREAYEQYF	TGTGCCAGCTCACCACCGGCTAGGGAGGCGTACGAGCAGTACTTC
TRBV18	.	TRBJ1-3	.	CASSVGGSGNTIYF	TGTGCCAGCTCAGTCGGGGGATCTGGAAACACCATATATTTT
TRBV24-1	.	TRBJ1-1	.	CATSDQDGRNTEAFF	TGTGCCACCAGTGATCAGGACGGGAGGAACACTGAAGCTTTCTTT
TRBV5-5	.	TRBJ1-5	.	CASSREVIRRNQPQHF	TGTGCCAGCAGCCGAGAGGTTATAAGGCGGAATCAGCCCCAGCATTTT
TRBV5-1	.	TRBJ1-1	.	CASSPGQMNTEAFF	TGCGCCAGCAGTCCAGGACAGATGAACACTGAAGCTTTCTTT
TRBV19	.	TRBJ1-3	TRBD1	CASSPWDRGSGNTIYF	TGTGCCAGTAGTCCTTGGGACAGAGGCTCTGGAAACACCATATATTTT
TRBV24-1	.	TRBJ2-1	TRBD2	CATSGEGPFSDNEQFF	TGTGCCACCAGTGGGGAGGGGCCCTTTTCCGACAATGAGCAGTTCTTC
TRBV12-5	.	TRBJ1-5	.	CASAQPGYQPQHF	TGTGCTAGTGCTCAACCGGGGTATCAGCCCCAGCATTTT
TRBV30	.	TRBJ1-3	TRBD1	CAWSRQGMVGNTIYF	TGTGCCTGGAGTCGACAGGGGATGGTTGGAAACACCATATATTTT
TRBV28	.	TRBJ1-2	.	CASSLGAGSDGYTF	TGTGCCAGCAGTTTAGGGGCAGGGTCGGATGGCTACACCTTC
TRBV28	.	TRBJ1-3	.	CASSFRRAGGNTIYF	TGTGCCAGCAGTTTTCGGAGGGCCGGTGGAAACACCATATATTTT
TRBV12-3/TRBV12-4	few	TRBJ2-1	TRBD1	CASSRGQTEQFF	TGTGCCAGCAGCCGGGGACAGACCGAGCAGTTCTTC
TRBV3-1/TRBV3-2	.	TRBJ2-3	.	CASSSRPQADTQYF	TGTGCCAGCAGCTCCCGACCTCAGGCAGATACGCAGTATTTT
TRBV30	.	TRBJ2-2	TRBD2	CAWRGLPGGELFF	TGTGCCTGGAGGGGACTACCAGGAGGGGAGCTGTTTTTT
TRBV12-3/TRBV12-4	.	TRBJ1-1	.	CASSLARYTEAFF	TGTGCCAGCAGTTTAGCGCGGTACACTGAAGCTTTCTTT
TRBV6-5	.	TRBJ2-7	.	CASSREGLMYYEQYF	TGTGCCAGCAGTAGGGAAGGACTCATGTACTACGAGCAGTACTTC
TRBV27	few	TRBJ2-1	TRBD2	CASSLGTSGRAAYNEQFF	TGTGCCAGCAGTTTGGGGACTAGCGGGAGGGCCGCCTACAATGAGCAGTTCTTC
TRBV6-5	.	TRBJ1-5	TRBD1	CASSRGQGGPPQHF	TGTGCCAGCAGCCGCGGACAGGGGGGACCCCCCCAGCATTTT
TRBV6-6	.	TRBJ2-7	.	CASSYSGGPYEQYF	TGTGCCAGCAGTTACTCTGGAGGGCCCTACGAGCAGTACTTC
TRBV6-5	.	TRBJ2-5	TRBD1	CASTRQGQETQYF	TGTGCCAGCACGAGACAGGGACAAGAGACCCAGTACTTC
TRBV12-3/TRBV12-4	.	TRBJ1-3	TRBD1	CASSDRVNTIYF	TGTGCCAGCAGTGACAGGGTGAACACCATATATTTT
TRBV27	once	TRBJ1-5	.	CATGRPGGQPQHF	TGTGCCACCGGACGCCCGGGAGGTCAGCCCCAGCATTTT
TRBV6-5	.	TRBJ2-7	.	CASSYGRGTTYEQYF	TGTGCCAGCAGTTACGGACGGGGTACGACCTACGAGCAGTACTTC
TRBV29-1	.	TRBJ2-7	.	CSVSLTREQYF	TGCAGCGTTTCGCTGACTCGAGAGCAGTACTTC
TRBV9	.	TRBJ2-2	TRBD2	CASSRGLALNTGELFF	TGTGCCAGCAGCCGTGGACTAGCGCTTAACACCGGGGAGCTGTTTTTT
TRBV6-2/TRBV6-3	.	TRBJ1-1	.	CASSYSSSSTEAFF	TGTGCCAGCAGTTACTCTTCCAGTTCCACTGAAGCTTTCTTT
TRBV6-4	.	TRBJ2-1	TRBD1	CASRRDREGNEQFF	TGTGCCAGCCGCCGGGACAGGGAAGGCAATGAGCAGTTCTTC
TRBV30	.	TRBJ2-7	TRBD2	CAWSVSSLAGEQYF	TGTGCCTGGAGTGTAAGTTCGCTAGCGGGCGAGCAGTACTTC
TRBV11-2	.	TRBJ1-1	TRBD1	CASSAGQGSTEAFF	TGTGCCAGCAGCGCTGGACAGGGTTCAACGGAAGCTTTCTTT
TRBV28	.	TRBJ1-3	TRBD1	CASSGGQGGSGNTIYF	TGTGCCAGCAGTGGGGGACAGGGAGGGTCTGGAAACACCATATATTTT
TRBV24-1	.	TRBJ1-2	TRBD1	CATSDLSDRASYGYTF	TGTGCCACCAGTGATTTGTCGGACAGGGCATCCTATGGCTACACCTTC
TRBV19	.	TRBJ2-1	.	CASSRSDRRGFYNEQFF	TGTGCCAGTAGTCGTAGCGATCGGAGGGGATTCTACAATGAGCAGTTCTTC
TRBV6-5	.	TRBJ1-2	.	CASSSPPPDYGYTF	TGTGCCAGCAGTTCCCCTCCTCCGGACTATGGCTACACCTTC
TRBV27	many	TRBJ2-2	.	CASSLLANTGELFF	TGTGCCAGCAGTTTACTAGCGAACACCGGGGAGCTGTTTTTT
TRBV9	.	TRBJ1-2	TRBD1	CASSAADRGNYGYTF	TGTGCCAGCAGCGCTGCGGACAGGGGGAACTATGGCTACACCTTC
TRBV25-1	.	TRBJ2-3	.	CASTPLGGGLDTDTQYF	TGTGCCAGCACGCCGCTCGGGGGTGGGCTAGACACAGATACGCAGTATTTT
TRBV7-9	.	TRBJ2-3	TRBD2	CASSSLAADSTDTQYF	TGTGCCAGCAGCTCCCTAGCGGCGGATAGCACAGATACGCAGTATTTT
TRBV5-1	.	TRBJ1-4	.	CASSPGGLNEKLFF	TGCGCCAGCAGCCCCGGAGGACTTAATGAAAAACTGTTTTTT
TRBV15	.	TRBJ2-1	.	CATRRDRQGNEQFF	TGTGCCACCAGACGAGATCGGCAGGGAAATGAGCAGTTCTTC
TRBV6-5	.	TRBJ2-5	TRBD1	CASSRGTLETQYF	TGTGCCAGCTCCAGGGGGACGCTAGAGACCCAGTACTTC
TRBV4-1	.	TRBJ2-5	.	CASSQPDRTQETQYF	TGCGCCAGCAGCCAACCTGACAGAACACAAGAGACCCAGTACTTC
TRBV7-2	.	TRBJ2-1	TRBD2	CASSSSSGSSYNEQFF	TGTGCCAGCAGCTCCAGTAGCGGGAGCTCCTACAATGAGCAGTTCTTC
TRBV28	.	TRBJ1-2	.	CASSLGGNGYTF	TGTGCCAGCAGTTTAGGGGGGAATGGCTACACCTTC
TRBV6-2/TRBV6-3	once	TRBJ2-2	TRBD1	CASSSDRGAVTGELFF	TGTGCCAGCAGCTCGGACAGGGGAGCGGTCACCGGGGAGCTGTTTTTT
TRBV28	few	TRBJ1-1	TRBD1	CASSLEGALEAFF	TGTGCCAGCAGTTTAGAGGGGGCCCTTGAAGCTTTCTTT
TRBV7-3	.	TRBJ2-2	.	CASSPGRPGPPTGELFF	TGTGCCAGCAGCCCTGGCCGCCCAGGGCCCCCCACCGGGGAGCTGTTTTTT